This T cell receptor beta chain stems from a study of T cells in Graves' hyperthyroidism and ophthalmopathy. Points from the study as a whole: Ophthalmopathy was predicted by the model a median of approximately 6 months ahead of onset.

This clonotype was seen many times. Its antigen is undetermined. The investigators amplified TCR beta CDR3 regions from RNA transcripts. First-round RT-PCR of the TCR CDR3 relied on the HTBI primer set. TCRdb recomputed calls from the multiplex PCR reads with MiXCR, one row per CDR3 protein. The table shows under 350,000 distinct CDR3 sequences, with roughly 23% occurring only once. In germline, CDR1 is SGHKS, CDR2 YYEKEE (reference sequence). This CDR3 spans 15 amino acids. Trimming cost V 3 bases and J 6 bases; bases outside gene matches: 6. This clonotype originated in a woman aged 45-60 years with Graves' hyperthyroidism. The sequencing input was blood. V is TRBV5-5 and J is TRBJ1-6; 7 positions match TRBD1. CDR3 loop: CASSWGTVGNSPLHF. In DNA, the CDR3 is TGTGCCAGCAGCTGGGGGACAGTGGGTAATTCACCCCTCCACTTT.